A single sample is the source of the 8 T cell receptor beta chains below, sequenced in a study of radiation and T cells in renal cell carcinoma. Treatment described: treatment-naive control, cytoreductive nephrectomy. Clones were read by immunoSEQ multiplex PCR, and TCRdb kept only the in-frame ones, dropping some. The top ten hold about 14% of the sample, which has fewer than 10,000 clones, around three fifths seen once. This sample comprised tumor tissue, obtained from a patient whose treatment was nephrectomy without radiotherapy. The source of these receptors is a man in his sixties with renal cell carcinoma.

The CDR3 reads CASSDGEGNYGYTF. As DNA, the CDR3 is TGTGCCAGCAGCGATGGTGAGGGGAACTATGGCTACACCTTC. This chain uses TRBV5-4 with TRBJ1-2, with D perhaps matching TRBD1 (5 bases). V lost 4 bases, J lost 2 bases, and 12 bases lay in between. Germline assignment: CDR1 SGHNT and CDR2 YYREEE (reference sequence). The CDR3 is 14 amino acids. Supplemented by reference TRBV5-4 and TRBJ1-2, the full variable domain reads ETGVTQSPTHLIKTRGQQVTLRCSSQSGHNTVSWYQQALGQGPQFIFQYYREEENGRGNFPPRFSGLQFPNYSSELNVNALELDDSALYLCASSDGEGNYGYTFGSGTRLTVV.

This clone was recorded once. V usage is TRBV7-2 and J usage is TRBJ2-5; possibly TRBD2 for D (7 bases). Trimming pared 8 bases from V and 5 bases from J, leaving 18 bases between. The CDR3 contains 14 residues. CDR1 is SGHTA, CDR2 FQGNSA, per germline. CDR3 loop: CASAAGASWETQYF. CDR3 sequence (DNA): TGTGCCAGCGCTGCGGGGGCCTCGTGGGAGACCCAGTACTTC.

This chain uses TRBV10-2 with TRBJ2-5, with TRBD1 matching 8 bases. V shed 6 bases, J shed 9 bases, and the junction held 9 bases outside the gene matches. Germline CDR1 is WSHSY and CDR2 is SAAADI. This CDR3 spans 13 amino acids. The CDR3 DNA reads as TGCGCCAGCAGCGGAGGACAGGGATTGGCCCAGTACTTC. Its translation: CASSGGQGLAQYF.

The chain uses TRBV7-9 and TRBJ2-7; D ambiguous. The CDR3 has 13 amino acids. Trimming pared 1 base from V and 7 bases from J, leaving 11 bases between. Germline CDR1 is SEHNR and CDR2 is FQNEAQ (reference sequence). In DNA, the CDR3 is TGTGCCAGCAGCTTAGAAAGACGACGGGAGCAGTACTTC. Translated, it gives CASSLERRREQYF.

The V and J genes are TRBV5-6 and TRBJ2-7; possibly TRBD2 for D (6 bases). CDR3 length: 14 residues. CDR1 is SGHDT, CDR2 YYEEEE, per germline. Trimming stripped 6 bases from V and 5 bases from J, with 18 bases between. CDR3 nucleotide sequence: TGTGCCAGCAACATTTGGGGGGATTTCGACGAGCAGTACTTC. This encodes CASNIWGDFDEQYF.

The chain employs TRBV19 and TRBJ2-1; TRBD1 is a possible D gene (5 bases). Trimming stripped 7 bases from V and 0 bases from J, with 10 bases between. This CDR3 is 14 amino acids long. The germline V gene encodes CDR1 LNHDA and CDR2 SQIVND (reference sequence). CDR3 amino acids: CASKETDSYNEQFF. For the CDR3, the DNA is TGTGCCAGTAAGGAGACAGACTCCTACAATGAGCAGTTCTTC.

The chain has TRBV5-1 and TRBJ2-7; 7 nucleotides match TRBD1. This CDR3 has 15 amino acids. With 2 bases clipped from V and 2 bases from J, the junction kept 7 bases outside the gene matches. From germline, CDR1 is SGHRS and CDR2 YFSETQ. In nucleotides, the CDR3 is TGCGCCAGCAGCTTTGAGACAGGGCACCCCTACGAGCAGTACTTC. Translation gives CASSFETGHPYEQYF. The full variable domain, its missing parts supplied by reference TRBV5-1 and TRBJ2-7, is KAGVTQTPRYLIKTRGQQVTLSCSPISGHRSVSWYQQTPGQGLQFLFEYFSETQRNKGNFPGRFSGRQFSNSRSEMNVSTLELGDSALYLCASSFETGHPYEQYFGPGTRLTVT.

This chain connects TRBV5-1 to TRBJ1-2, with D unclear. Germline V gene sequence: CDR1 SGHRS, CDR2 YFSETQ. Deletions cut 2 bases from V and 4 bases from J, with 12 bases between. There are 14 residues in the CDR3. The CDR3 sequence is CASSLSTDSYGYTF. The CDR3 region has the DNA TGCGCCAGCAGCTTATCCACCGACTCCTATGGCTACACCTTC.